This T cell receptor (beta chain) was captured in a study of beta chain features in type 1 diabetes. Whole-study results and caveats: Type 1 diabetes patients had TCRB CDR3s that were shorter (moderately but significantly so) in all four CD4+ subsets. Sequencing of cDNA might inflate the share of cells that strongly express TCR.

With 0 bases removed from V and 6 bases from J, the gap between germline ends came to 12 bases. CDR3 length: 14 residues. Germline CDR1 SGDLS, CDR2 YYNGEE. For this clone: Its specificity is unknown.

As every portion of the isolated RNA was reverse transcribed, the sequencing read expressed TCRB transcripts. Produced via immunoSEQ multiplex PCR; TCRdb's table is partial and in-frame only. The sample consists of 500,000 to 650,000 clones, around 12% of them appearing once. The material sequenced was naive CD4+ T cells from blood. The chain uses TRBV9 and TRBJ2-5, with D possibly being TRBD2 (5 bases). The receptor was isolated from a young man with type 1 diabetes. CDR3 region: CASSVGGGGKTQYF. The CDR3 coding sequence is TGTGCCAGCAGCGTAGGAGGAGGAGGAAAGACCCAGTACTTC.